Listed here are 6 T cell receptor beta chains from one sample, sequenced in a study of T cell repertoires in cytomegalovirus infection (dated by TCRdb to about 2019). The run used an Illumina HiSeq 1500. The public sequencing data were trimmed at Q25 with fastp and processed into clonotypes with MiXCR by TCRdb, which kept only in-frame beta chains. Records with the same CDR3 protein are collapsed into one entry carrying the most frequent genes and DNA. The sample table lists roughly 640,000 distinct CDR3 sequences, 24% of them with a count of one. The top ten constitute less than 10% of the sample. The source material was CD8+ T cells from PBMCs. The receptors stem from a human donor in good health (CMV status not recorded). Some clones in this sample may be carry-over from other donors' samples.

This clonotype was picked up many times. The chain is built from TRBV7-6 and TRBJ2-7; no reliable D call. The germline CDR1 and CDR2 sequences are SGHVS and FNYEAQ. Trimming left V 4 bases short and J 3 bases short, with 10 bases between. This CDR3 is 13 amino acids long. The CDR3 spells CASSSEQDYEQYF. Written as DNA, the CDR3 is TGTGCCAGCAGCTCTGAACAAGACTACGAGCAGTACTTC.

This clonotype was seen only a few times. The rearrangement uses TRBV7-3 and TRBJ2-2; 16 bases align to TRBD2. Germline V gives CDR1 SGHTA, CDR2 FQGTGA. The CDR3 totals 17 residues. V lost 4 bases to trimming and J lost 7 bases; unmatched junction nucleotides: 6. The CDR3, as DNA: TGTGCCAGCAGCTGGGGACTAGCGGGGGGGCCCGACGGGGAGCTGTTTTTT. This translates into CASSWGLAGGPDGELFF.

In the case of this clonotype: This may be a read error: a much more frequent sequence differs by one nucleotide. No conserved phenylalanine or tryptophan ends this CDR3, so it is likely a read error. J is TRBJ2-1 and V is TRBV6-2 or TRBV6-3, with D unresolved. Trimming took off 2 bases at V and 6 bases at J, with 5 bases between the two ends. The CDR3 is 12 amino acids. In germline, CDR1 is MNHEY, CDR2 SVGEGT. The CDR3 loop reads CASSYGLNEQFS. The CDR3 DNA is TGTGCCAGCAGTTACGGGCTCAATGAGCAGTTCTCC.

This clonotype was observed a few times. The chain recombines TRBV7-9 with TRBJ1-1; TRBD1 agrees at 7 bases. Unmatched junction bases numbered 14, after V lost 3 bases and J lost 4 bases. The germline V gene has CDR1 SEHNR and CDR2 FQNEAQ (reference sequence). This CDR3 is built from 17 residues. CDR3 residues: CASSFTATGRAGTEAFF. CDR3 coding DNA: TGTGCCAGCAGCTTCACGGCGACAGGGCGGGCGGGCACTGAAGCTTTCTTT.

The chain recombines TRBV6-6 with TRBJ2-5, with TRBD1 as a possible D gene (6 bases). CDR3 length: 20 residues. Germline CDR1 MNHNY, CDR2 SVGAGI (reference sequence). The V and J ends lost 1 base and 2 bases respectively, with 26 bases between them. The CDR3 coding sequence is TGTGCCAGCAGTTACTTGATCCACAACTTCCGGGACAAGGATCAAGAGACCCAGTACTTC. Protein sequence: CASSYLIHNFRDKDQETQYF.

Only a few counts were recorded for this clonotype. This chain uses TRBV20-1 with TRBJ1-2, with D unresolved. There are 14 residues in the CDR3. Trimming removed 6 bases from V and 0 bases from J, with 14 bases in between. Germline assignment: CDR1 DFQATT and CDR2 SNEGSKA (reference sequence). This chain's CDR3 is CSAMDAGANYGYTF. The CDR3 DNA reads as TGCAGTGCCATGGACGCGGGTGCTAACTATGGCTACACCTTC.